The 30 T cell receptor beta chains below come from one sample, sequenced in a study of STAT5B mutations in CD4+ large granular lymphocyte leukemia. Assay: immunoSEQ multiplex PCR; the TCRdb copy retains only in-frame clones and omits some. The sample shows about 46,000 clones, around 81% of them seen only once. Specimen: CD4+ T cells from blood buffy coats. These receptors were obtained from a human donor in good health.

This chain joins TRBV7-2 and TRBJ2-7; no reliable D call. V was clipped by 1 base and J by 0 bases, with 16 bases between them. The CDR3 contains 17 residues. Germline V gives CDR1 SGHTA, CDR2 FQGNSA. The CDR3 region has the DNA TGTGCCAGCAGCTTAGGCATCTGGGCGGCGATCTCCTACGAGCAGTACTTC. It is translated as CASSLGIWAAISYEQYF.

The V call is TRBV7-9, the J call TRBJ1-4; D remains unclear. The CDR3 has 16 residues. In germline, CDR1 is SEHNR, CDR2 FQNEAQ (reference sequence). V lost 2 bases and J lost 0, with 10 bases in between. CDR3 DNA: TGTGCCAGCAGCTTAATGGCAAGCGCAACTAATGAAAAACTGTTTTTT. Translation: CASSLMASATNEKLFF. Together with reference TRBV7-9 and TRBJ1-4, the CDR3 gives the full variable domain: DTGVSQNPRHKITKRGQNVTFRCDPISEHNRLYWYRQTLGQGPEFLTYFQNEAQLEKSRLLSDRFSAERPKGSFSTLEIQRTEQGDSAMYLCASSLMASATNEKLFFGSGTQLSVL.

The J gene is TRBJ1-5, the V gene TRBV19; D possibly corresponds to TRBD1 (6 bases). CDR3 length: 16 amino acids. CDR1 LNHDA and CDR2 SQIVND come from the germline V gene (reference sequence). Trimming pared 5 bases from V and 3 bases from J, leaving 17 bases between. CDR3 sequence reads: CASSVTGAGSNQPQHF. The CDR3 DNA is TGTGCCAGTAGTGTAACGGGGGCCGGTTCCAATCAGCCCCAGCATTTT.

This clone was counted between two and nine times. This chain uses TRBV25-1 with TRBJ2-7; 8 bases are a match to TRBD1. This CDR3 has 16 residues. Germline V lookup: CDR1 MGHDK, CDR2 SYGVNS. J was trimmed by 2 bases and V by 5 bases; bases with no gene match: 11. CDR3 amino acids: CASSSQTGGNTYEQYF. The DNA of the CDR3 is TGTGCCAGCAGTTCCCAAACAGGGGGGAACACCTACGAGCAGTACTTC.

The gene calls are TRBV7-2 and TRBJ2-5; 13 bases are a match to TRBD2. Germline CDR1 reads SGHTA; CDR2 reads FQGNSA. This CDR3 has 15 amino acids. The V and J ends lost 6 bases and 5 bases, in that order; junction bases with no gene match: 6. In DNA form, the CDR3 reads TGTGCCAGCAGACTAGCGGGAGGGCGAGACGAGACCCAGTACTTC. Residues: CASRLAGGRDETQYF.

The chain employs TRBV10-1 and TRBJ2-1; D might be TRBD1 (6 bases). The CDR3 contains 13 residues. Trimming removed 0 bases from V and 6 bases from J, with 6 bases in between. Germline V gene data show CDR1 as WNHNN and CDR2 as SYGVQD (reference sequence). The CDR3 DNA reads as TGCGCCAGCAGTGAGTCAGGGGGCAATGAGCAGTTCTTC. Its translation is CASSESGGNEQFF.

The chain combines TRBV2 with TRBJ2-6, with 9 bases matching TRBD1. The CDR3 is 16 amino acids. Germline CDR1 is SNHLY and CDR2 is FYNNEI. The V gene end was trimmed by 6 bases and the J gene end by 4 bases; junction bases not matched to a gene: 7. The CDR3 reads CASRKWTGEGANVLTF. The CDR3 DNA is TGTGCCAGCAGGAAATGGACAGGGGAAGGGGCCAACGTCCTGACTTTC.

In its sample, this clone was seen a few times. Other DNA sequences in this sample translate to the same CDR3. CDR3 residues: CASSQAGTRGNSPLHF. The CDR3 nucleotides are TGTGCCAGCAGCCAAGCCGGGACCCGGGGTAATTCACCCCTCCACTTT. The rearrangement links TRBV4-2 to TRBJ1-6, with a weak D call TRBD1 (5 bases). Germline lookup yields CDR1 LGHNA and CDR2 YNFKEQ. There are 16 residues in the CDR3. Trimming left V 1 base short and J 6 bases short, with 13 bases between.

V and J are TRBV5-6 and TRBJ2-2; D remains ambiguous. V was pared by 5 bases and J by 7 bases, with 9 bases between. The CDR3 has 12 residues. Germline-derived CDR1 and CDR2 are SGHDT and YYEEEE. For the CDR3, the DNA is TGTGCCAGCAGTTTACGGCTCGGGGAGCTGTTTTTT. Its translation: CASSLRLGELFF.

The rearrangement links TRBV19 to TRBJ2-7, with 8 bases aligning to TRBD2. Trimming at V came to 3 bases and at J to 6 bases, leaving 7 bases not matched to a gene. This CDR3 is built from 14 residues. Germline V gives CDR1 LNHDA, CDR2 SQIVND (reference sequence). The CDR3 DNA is TGTGCCAGTAGTATTTTGGGGACTAGGGGCGAGCAGTACTTC. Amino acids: CASSILGTRGEQYF.

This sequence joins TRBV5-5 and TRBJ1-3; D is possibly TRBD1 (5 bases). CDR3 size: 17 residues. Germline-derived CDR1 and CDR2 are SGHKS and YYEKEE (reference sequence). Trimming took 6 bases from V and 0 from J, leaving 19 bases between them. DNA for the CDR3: TGTGCCAGCACCACGACTCGGCAGGGAACCTCTGGAAACACCATATATTTT. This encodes CASTTTRQGTSGNTIYF.

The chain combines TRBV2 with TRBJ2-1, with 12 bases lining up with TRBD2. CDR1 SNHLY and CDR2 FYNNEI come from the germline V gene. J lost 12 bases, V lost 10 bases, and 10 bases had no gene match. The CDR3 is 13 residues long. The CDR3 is CAIGASGGAGQFF. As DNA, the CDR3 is TGTGCCATCGGGGCTAGCGGGGGGGCGGGGCAGTTCTTC.

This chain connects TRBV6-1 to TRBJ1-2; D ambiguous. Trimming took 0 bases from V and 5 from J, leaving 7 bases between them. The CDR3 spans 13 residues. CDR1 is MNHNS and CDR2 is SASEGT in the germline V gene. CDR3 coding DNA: TGTGCCAGCAGTGAAGCGGCCAGGTATGGCTACACCTTC. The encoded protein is CASSEAARYGYTF.

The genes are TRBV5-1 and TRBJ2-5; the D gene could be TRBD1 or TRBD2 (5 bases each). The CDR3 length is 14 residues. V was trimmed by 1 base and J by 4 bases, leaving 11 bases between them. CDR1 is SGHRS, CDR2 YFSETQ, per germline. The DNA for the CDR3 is TGCGCCAGCAGCTTGTCAGGGAGTTCAGAGACCCAGTACTTC. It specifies CASSLSGSSETQYF.

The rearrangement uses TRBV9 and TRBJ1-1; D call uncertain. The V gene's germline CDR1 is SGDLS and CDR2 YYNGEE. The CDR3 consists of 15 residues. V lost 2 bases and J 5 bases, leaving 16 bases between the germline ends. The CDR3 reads CASSVSIDVRTEAFF. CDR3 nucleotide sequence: TGTGCCAGCAGCGTCTCTATCGATGTAAGAACTGAAGCTTTCTTT. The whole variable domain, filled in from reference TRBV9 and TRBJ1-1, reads DSGVTQTPKHLITATGQRVTLRCSPRSGDLSVYWYQQSLDQGLQFLIQYYNGEERAKGNILERFSAQQFPDLHSELNLSSLELGDSALYFCASSVSIDVRTEAFFGQGTRLTVV.

The CDR3 here is CASKTPQGVEKLFF. For the CDR3, the DNA is TGTGCCAGTAAAACACCGCAGGGGGTGGAAAAACTGTTTTTT. V and J are TRBV19 and TRBJ1-4; 7 nucleotides line up with TRBD1. The length of the CDR3 is 14 residues. Trimming cost V 7 bases and J 8 bases; bases outside gene matches: 10. Germline lookup yields CDR1 LNHDA and CDR2 SQIVND (reference sequence).

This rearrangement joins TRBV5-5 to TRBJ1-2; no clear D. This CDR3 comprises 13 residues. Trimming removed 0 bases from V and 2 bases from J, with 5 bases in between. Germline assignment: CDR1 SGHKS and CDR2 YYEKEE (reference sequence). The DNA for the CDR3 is TGTGCCAGCAGCTTGGGGATAAACTATGGCTACACCTTC. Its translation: CASSLGINYGYTF.

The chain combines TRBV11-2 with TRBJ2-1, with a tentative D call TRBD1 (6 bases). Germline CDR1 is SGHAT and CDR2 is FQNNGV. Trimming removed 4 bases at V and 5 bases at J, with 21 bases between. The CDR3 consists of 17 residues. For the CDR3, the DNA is TGTGCCAGCAGCTGGTGGGTCAACAGGGTCCTTAACAATGAGCAGTTCTTC. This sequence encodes CASSWWVNRVLNNEQFF.

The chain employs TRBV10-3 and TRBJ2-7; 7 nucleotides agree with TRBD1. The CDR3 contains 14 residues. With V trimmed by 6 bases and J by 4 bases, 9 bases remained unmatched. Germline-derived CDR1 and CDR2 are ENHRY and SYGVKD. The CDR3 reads CAISPLSGGYEQYF. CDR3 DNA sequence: TGTGCCATCAGCCCTCTTTCAGGGGGTTACGAGCAGTACTTC.

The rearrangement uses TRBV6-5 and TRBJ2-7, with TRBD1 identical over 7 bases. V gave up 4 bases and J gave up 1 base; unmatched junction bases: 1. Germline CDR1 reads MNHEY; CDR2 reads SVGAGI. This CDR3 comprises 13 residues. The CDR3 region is CASSWDRSYEQYF. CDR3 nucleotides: TGTGCCAGCAGTTGGGACAGATCCTACGAGCAGTACTTC.

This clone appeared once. CDR3 residues: CASSLGLAAFNEQFF. The CDR3 nucleotides read TGCGCCAGCAGCTTGGGACTAGCGGCCTTCAATGAGCAGTTCTTC. The genes are TRBV5-1 and TRBJ2-1, with TRBD2 matching 9 bases. The J segment lost 6 bases and the V segment lost 0 bases, leaving 4 bases of the junction unmatched. The CDR3 consists of 15 residues. Looked up from germline, CDR1 is SGHRS and CDR2 is YFSETQ.

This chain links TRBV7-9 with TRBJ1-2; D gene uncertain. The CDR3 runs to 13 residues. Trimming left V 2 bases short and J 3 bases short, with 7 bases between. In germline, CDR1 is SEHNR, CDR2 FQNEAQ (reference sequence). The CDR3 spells CASSLSRDYGYTF. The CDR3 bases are TGTGCCAGCAGCTTATCACGGGACTATGGCTACACCTTC.

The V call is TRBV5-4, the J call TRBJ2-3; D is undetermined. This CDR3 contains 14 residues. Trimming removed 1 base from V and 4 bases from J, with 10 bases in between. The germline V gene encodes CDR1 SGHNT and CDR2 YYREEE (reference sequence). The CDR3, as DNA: TGTGCCAGCAGCTTGCCTCGGTCGGCAGATACGCAGTATTTT. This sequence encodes CASSLPRSADTQYF.

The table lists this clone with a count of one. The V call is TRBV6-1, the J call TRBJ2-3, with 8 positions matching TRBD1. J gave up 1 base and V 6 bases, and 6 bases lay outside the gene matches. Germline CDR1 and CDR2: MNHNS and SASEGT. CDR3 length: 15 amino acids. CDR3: CASSFDRGRTDTQYF. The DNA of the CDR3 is TGTGCCAGCAGCTTCGACAGGGGCCGCACAGATACGCAGTATTTT.

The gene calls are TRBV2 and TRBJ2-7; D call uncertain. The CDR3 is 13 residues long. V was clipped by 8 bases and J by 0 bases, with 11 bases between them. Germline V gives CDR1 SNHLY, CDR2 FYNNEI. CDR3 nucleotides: TGTGCCAGCGGAAAAGGCCTCTCCTACGAGCAGTACTTC. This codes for CASGKGLSYEQYF. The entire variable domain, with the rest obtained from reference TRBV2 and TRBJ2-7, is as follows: EPEVTQTPSHQVTQMGQEVILRCVPISNHLYFYWYRQILGQKVEFLVSFYNNEISEKSEIFDDQFSVERPDGSNFTLKIRSTKLEDSAMYFCASGKGLSYEQYFGPGTRLTVT.

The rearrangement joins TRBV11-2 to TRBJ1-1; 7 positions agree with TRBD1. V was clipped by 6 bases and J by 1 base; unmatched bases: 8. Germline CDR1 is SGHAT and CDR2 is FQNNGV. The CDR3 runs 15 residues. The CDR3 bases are TGTGCCAGCAGGCGCAGGGGGGGGGAGAACACTGAAGCTTTCTTT. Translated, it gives CASRRRGGENTEAFF.

CDR3 DNA: TGTGCCAGCAGTGTCTTTGGGGGGCTAAGAGACGAGCAGTACTTC. Its protein is CASSVFGGLRDEQYF. J is TRBJ2-7 and V is TRBV2; the D gene could be TRBD1 or TRBD2 (6 bases each). The V end was cut by 4 bases, the J end by 5 bases, with 18 bases between. CDR1 SNHLY and CDR2 FYNNEI come from the germline V gene. This CDR3 is 15 amino acids long.

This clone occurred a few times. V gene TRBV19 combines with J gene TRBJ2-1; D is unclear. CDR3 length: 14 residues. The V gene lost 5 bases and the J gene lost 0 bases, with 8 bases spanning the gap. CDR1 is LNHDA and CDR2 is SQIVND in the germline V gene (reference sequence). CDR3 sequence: CASSAAPSYNEQFF. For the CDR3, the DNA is TGTGCCAGTAGTGCTGCGCCCTCCTACAATGAGCAGTTCTTC.

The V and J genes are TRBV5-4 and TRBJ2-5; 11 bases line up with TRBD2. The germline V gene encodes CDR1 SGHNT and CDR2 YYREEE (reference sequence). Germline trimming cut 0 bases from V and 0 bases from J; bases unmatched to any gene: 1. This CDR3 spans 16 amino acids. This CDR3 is CASSLVAGGNQETQYF. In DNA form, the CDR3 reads TGTGCCAGCAGCTTGGTAGCGGGGGGGAACCAAGAGACCCAGTACTTC.

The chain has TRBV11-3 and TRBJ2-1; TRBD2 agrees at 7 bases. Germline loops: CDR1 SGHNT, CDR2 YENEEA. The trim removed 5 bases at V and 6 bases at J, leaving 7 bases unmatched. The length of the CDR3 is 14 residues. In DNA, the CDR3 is TGTGCCAGCAGCCTGGGCGGGGAGGGCAATGAGCAGTTCTTC. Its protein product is CASSLGGEGNEQFF.